This T cell receptor (beta chain) was identified in a study of cytotoxic CD8 clonotypes in ibrutinib-treated CLL. As concerns this clone: No antigen is known for it.

Study-level findings and limits: A difference in sampling times existed between sustained-remission and progressing patients. Relative to age-matched healthy donors, clonality at baseline was higher, and it tracked circulating CD8+ T-cell counts.

This CDR3 is built from 20 residues. Germline-derived CDR1 and CDR2 are LGHNA and YNFKEQ. Trimming cost V 1 base and J 1 base; bases outside gene matches: 14. Frozen-stored PBMCs produced 1.5 to 2 micrograms of genomic DNA for TCR beta libraries. Deep sequencing aimed at 1 in 200,000 to 1 in 1 million T cells' resolution. The table came from immunoSEQ multiplex PCR; TCRdb's copy has only in-frame clones and leaves some out. Of approximately 45,000 clones in the sample, less than 70% are singletons; the top ten hold about 13%. The source was PBMCs, collected after 12 months of ibrutinib treatment. The J gene is TRBJ2-3, the V gene TRBV4-2; 10 bases agree with TRBD2. The TCR comes from a human donor with chronic lymphocytic leukemia. CDR3 residues: CASSQVKLEAGGFRTDTQYF. CDR3 sequence (DNA): TGTGCCAGCAGCCAAGTAAAATTGGAAGCGGGGGGGTTCCGCACAGATACGCAGTATTTT.